These T cell receptor beta chains were read from a single sample in a study of molecular identifiers for immune sequencing clone quantification. Using its own MiXCR run on the PCR reads, TCRdb lists one record per CDR3 protein. The data show approximately 630,000 distinct CDR3 sequences, about 25% seen once. The sample comprised naive CD8+ T cells from blood, with Jurkat cell RNA spiked in. These receptors were collected from a human donor in good health. Some libraries in this study had Jurkat cell RNA spiked in. CDR3s include the opening cysteine and the closing phenylalanine or tryptophan. D genes are given only for firm matches. Only part of the rows carry a size: once, few, many, or a class if the clone is expanded.

>12|TRBV5-3|TRBJ2-4|few|NA
TGTGCCAGCAGCTGGGGGGGGCCCCGAGAGGACTTC
CASSWGGPREDF
>13|TRBV2|TRBJ2-1|once|NA
TGTGCCAGCTGGGGAGGGGGAGTGTATGAGCAGTTCTTC
CASWGGGVYEQFF
>14|TRBV7-6|TRBJ2-5|few|NA
TGTGCCAGCAGCTTAGTAGTTAGTCAAGAGACCCAGTACTTC
CASSLVVSQETQYF
>12|TRBV6-2/TRBV6-3|TRBJ1-1|NA|NA
TGTGCCCGCAGGGAGGCACGGAGTGAAGCTTTCTTT
CARREARSEAFF
>15|TRBV4-3|TRBJ1-2|NA|NA
TGCGCCAGCAGCCAAGATCGGTCCAGGGGAGGAGGCTACACCTTC
CASSQDRSRGGGYTF
>13|TRBV30|TRBJ1-1|once|NA
TGTGCCTGGAGAATTCCGGGGACGTCGGACGCTTTCTTT
CAWRIPGTSDAFF
>15|TRBV7-9|TRBJ1-1|few|TRBD1
TGTGCCAGCAGCCGGGACAGCCAGATGAACACTGAAGCTTTCTTT
CASSRDSQMNTEAFF
>19|TRBV6-2/TRBV6-3|TRBJ1-5|few|NA
TGTGCCAGCAGTTACGCCAGGGGTCGTTCGGTCCGGGGCTCTCAGCCCCAGCATTTT
CASSYARGRSVRGSQPQHF
>14|TRBV30|TRBJ1-1|many|NA
TGTGCCTGGAGTGTAGGGGCAGGGGATCAGGTAGCTTTCTTT
CAWSVGAGDQVAFF
>16|TRBV7-9|TRBJ2-1|many|TRBD2
TGTGCCAGCAGCCAGAAACTAGCGGGGGAACACAATGAGCAGTTCTTC
CASSQKLAGEHNEQFF
>15|TRBV6-2/TRBV6-3|TRBJ1-4|NA|NA
TGTGCCAGCAGTTGCCCACGGGGAGATGGTGAAAGGCTGTTTTTT
CASSCPRGDGERLFF
>13|TRBV9|TRBJ1-1|few|NA
TGTGCCAGCAGCGTCGCTGGGGGAGAAGATGCTTTCTTT
CASSVAGGEDAFF
>14|TRBV6-1|TRBJ2-7|NA|TRBD1
TGTGCCAGCAGGGGACAGGGAAGCGCCTACGAGCAGTACTTC
CASRGQGSAYEQYF
>12|TRBV12-3/TRBV12-4|TRBJ1-1|many|NA
TGTGCCAGCAGTCCAGGGGTCACTGAAGCTTTCTTT
CASSPGVTEAFF
>13|TRBV9|TRBJ2-1|NA|NA
TGTGCCAGCAGCGCTTCGACTGGAAATGAGCAGTTCTTC
CASSASTGNEQFF
>14|TRBV27|TRBJ2-5|NA|TRBD1
TGTGCCAGCAGTTTAGACAGGGGGTGGAAGACCCAGTACTTC
CASSLDRGWKTQYF
>20|TRBV2|TRBJ2-3|NA|NA
TGTGCCAGCATTGAATGGAAACCGGGGGTGGGGGGCCGGGACACAGATACGCAGTATTTT
CASIEWKPGVGGRDTDTQYF